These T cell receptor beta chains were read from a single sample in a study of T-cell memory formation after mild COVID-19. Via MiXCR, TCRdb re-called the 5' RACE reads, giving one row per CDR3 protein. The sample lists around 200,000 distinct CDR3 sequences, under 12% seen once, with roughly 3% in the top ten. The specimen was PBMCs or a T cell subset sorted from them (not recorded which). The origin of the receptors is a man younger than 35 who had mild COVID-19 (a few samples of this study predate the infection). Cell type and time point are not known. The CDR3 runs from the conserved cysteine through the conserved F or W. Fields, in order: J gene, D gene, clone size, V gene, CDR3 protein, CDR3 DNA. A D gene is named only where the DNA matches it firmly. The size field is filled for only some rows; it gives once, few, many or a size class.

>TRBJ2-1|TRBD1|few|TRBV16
CASSKQGELSFEQFF
TGTGCCAGCAGCAAGCAGGGGGAACTTTCATTTGAGCAGTTCTTC
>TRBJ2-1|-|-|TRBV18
CASSPLQKDEQFF
TGTGCCAGCTCACCGCTCCAGAAGGATGAGCAGTTCTTC
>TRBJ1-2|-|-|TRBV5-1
CASSLGPGHLRGGYTF
TGCGCCAGCAGCTTGGGTCCCGGACACCTGAGGGGTGGCTACACCTTC
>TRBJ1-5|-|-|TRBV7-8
CASSLDWGASNQPQHF
TGTGCCAGCAGCTTAGATTGGGGGGCAAGCAATCAGCCCCAGCATTTT
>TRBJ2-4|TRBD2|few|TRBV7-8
CASSPSGATKNIQYF
TGTGCCAGCAGTCCAAGCGGGGCAACCAAAAACATTCAGTACTTC
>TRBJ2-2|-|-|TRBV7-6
CASSLEVGATGELFF
TGTGCCAGCAGCTTGGAAGTGGGGGCGACCGGGGAGCTGTTTTTT
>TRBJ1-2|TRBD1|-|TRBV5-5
CASSVSGGAYYGYTF
TGTGCCAGCAGCGTCTCAGGGGGCGCATACTATGGCTACACCTTC
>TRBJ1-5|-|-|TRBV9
CASSPGGINQPQHF
TGTGCCAGCAGCCCGGGCGGAATCAATCAGCCCCAGCATTTT
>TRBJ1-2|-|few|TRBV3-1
CASSQVFSVANYGYTF
TGTGCCAGCAGCCAAGTTTTCTCGGTAGCTAACTATGGCTACACCTTC
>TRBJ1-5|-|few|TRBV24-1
CATSDQGRTQHF
TGTGCCACCAGTGACCAGGGAAGGACCCAGCATTTT
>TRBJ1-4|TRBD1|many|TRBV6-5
CASTPGTGGSNEKLFF
TGTGCCAGCACCCCCGGGACAGGCGGTTCTAATGAAAAACTGTTTTTT
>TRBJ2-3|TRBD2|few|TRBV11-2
CASSLPDEPGLAGTDTQYF
TGTGCCAGCAGCTTACCTGATGAACCGGGACTAGCGGGCACAGATACGCAGTATTTT
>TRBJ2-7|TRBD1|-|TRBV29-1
CSVKAHRDREVYEQYF
TGCAGCGTGAAAGCCCACCGGGACAGGGAAGTCTACGAGCAGTACTTC
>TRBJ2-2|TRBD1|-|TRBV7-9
CASGQGSGELFF
TGTGCCAGCGGACAGGGGTCCGGGGAGCTGTTTTTT
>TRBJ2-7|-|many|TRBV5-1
CASSQKAGLYEQYF
TGCGCCAGCAGCCAGAAGGCAGGATTATACGAGCAGTACTTC
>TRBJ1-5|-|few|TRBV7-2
CASSSQDLGQPQHF
TGTGCCAGCAGCTCACAGGATCTCGGTCAGCCCCAGCATTTT
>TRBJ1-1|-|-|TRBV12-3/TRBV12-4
CASSRTGGVNTEAFF
TGTGCCAGCAGTCGTACAGGAGGGGTGAACACTGAAGCTTTCTTT
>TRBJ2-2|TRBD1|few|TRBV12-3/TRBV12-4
CASSPLGQGNTGELFF
TGTGCCAGCAGCCCTCTCGGACAGGGTAACACCGGGGAGCTGTTTTTT
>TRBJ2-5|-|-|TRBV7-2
CASSLGQRLGAQYF
TGTGCCAGCAGCTTAGGTCAGCGCTTAGGGGCCCAGTACTTC
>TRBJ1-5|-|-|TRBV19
CASNQLGSLGEGKPQHF
TGTGCCAGTAATCAACTCGGTTCATTGGGAGAGGGAAAGCCCCAGCATTTT
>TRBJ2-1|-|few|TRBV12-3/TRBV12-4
CASSLQGSDNEQFF
TGTGCCAGCAGTCTACAGGGTTCGGACAATGAGCAGTTCTTC
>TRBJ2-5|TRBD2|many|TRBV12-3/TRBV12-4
CASSFALAEETQYF
TGTGCCAGCAGTTTCGCCCTAGCGGAAGAGACCCAGTACTTC
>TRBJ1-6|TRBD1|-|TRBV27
CASSGQGSSPLHF
TGTGCCAGCTCTGGACAGGGATCTTCACCCCTCCACTTT
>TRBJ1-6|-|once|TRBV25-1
CASKREYSPLHF
TGTGCCAGCAAGCGGGAATATTCACCCCTCCACTTT
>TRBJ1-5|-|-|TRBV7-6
CASSLADYQPQHF
TGTGCCAGCAGCTTAGCGGATTATCAGCCCCAGCATTTT
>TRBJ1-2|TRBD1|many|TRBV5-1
CASSLQGPNYGYTF
TGTGCCAGCAGCTTACAGGGGCCCAACTATGGCTACACCTTC
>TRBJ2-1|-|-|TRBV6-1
CASSDPPAENQFWQFF
TGTGCCAGCAGTGACCCCCCGGCCGAAAATCAGTTTTGGCAGTTCTTC
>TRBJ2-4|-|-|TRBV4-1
CASSQGIQDRKAKNIQYF
TGCGCCAGCAGCCAAGGGATACAGGACCGAAAGGCCAAAAACATTCAGTACTTC
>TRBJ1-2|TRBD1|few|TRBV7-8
CASSLAGTAGYGYTF
TGTGCCAGCAGCTTAGCAGGGACAGCGGGCTATGGCTACACCTTC
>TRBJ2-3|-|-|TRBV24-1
CATSEKATDTQYF
TGTGCCACCAGTGAAAAGGCCACAGATACGCAGTATTTT
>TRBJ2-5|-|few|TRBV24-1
CATSGGEETQYF
TGTGCCACCAGTGGTGGGGAAGAGACCCAGTACTTC
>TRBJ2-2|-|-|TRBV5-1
CASSFNRPRTGELFF
TGCGCCAGCAGCTTCAACAGGCCACGGACCGGGGAGCTGTTTTTT
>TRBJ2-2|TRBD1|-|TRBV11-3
CASSSETGSEIGELFF
TGTGCCAGCAGCTCCGAGACAGGGTCGGAGATCGGGGAGCTGTTTTTT
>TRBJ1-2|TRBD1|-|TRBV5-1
CASSFYPDRGVGYTF
TGCGCCAGCAGCTTTTACCCCGACAGGGGGGTTGGCTACACCTTC
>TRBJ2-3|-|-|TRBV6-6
CASSYREDTQYF
TGTGCCAGCAGTTATCGAGAGGATACGCAGTATTTT
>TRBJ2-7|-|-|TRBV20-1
CSASRTWAGEQYF
TGCAGTGCTAGTAGGACCTGGGCAGGCGAGCAGTACTTC
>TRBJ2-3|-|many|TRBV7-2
CASSLRTPGGTDTQYF
TGTGCCAGCAGCTTAAGAACCCCTGGGGGCACAGATACGCAGTATTTT
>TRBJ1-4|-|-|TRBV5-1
CASSLASMGATNEKLFF
TGCGCCAGCAGCTTGGCCAGTATGGGGGCTACTAATGAAAAACTGTTTTTT
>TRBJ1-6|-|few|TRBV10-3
CARREEGSSPLHF
TGTGCCAGGCGGGAGGAGGGTAGTTCACCCCTCCACTTT
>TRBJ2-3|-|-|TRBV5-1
CASSISGPSTDTQYF
TGCGCCAGCAGTATCTCGGGACCTAGCACAGATACGCAGTATTTT
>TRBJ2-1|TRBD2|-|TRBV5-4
CASSVPGLAEQFF
TGTGCCAGCAGCGTTCCGGGACTAGCGGAGCAGTTCTTC
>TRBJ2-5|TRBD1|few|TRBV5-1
CASNFRDSLQETQYF
TGCGCCAGCAACTTTCGGGACAGCCTACAAGAGACCCAGTACTTC
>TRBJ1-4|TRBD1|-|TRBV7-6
CASSLRQGVLNEKLFF
TGTGCCAGCAGCTTACGACAGGGGGTGCTTAATGAAAAACTGTTTTTT
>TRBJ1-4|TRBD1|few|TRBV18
CASSRSNTGTAYEKLFF
TGTGCCAGCTCACGAAGCAACACCGGGACAGCATATGAAAAACTGTTTTTT
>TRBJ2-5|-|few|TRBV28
CASSLFAGHSQETQYF
TGTGCCAGCAGTTTATTCGCGGGACACTCGCAAGAGACCCAGTACTTC
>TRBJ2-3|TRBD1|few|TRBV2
CASSEPLWTGENTDTQYF
TGTGCCAGCAGTGAACCACTCTGGACAGGAGAAAACACAGATACGCAGTATTTT
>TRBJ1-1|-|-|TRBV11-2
CASSITGRRGFVNTEAFF
TGTGCCAGCAGCATAACAGGTCGAAGAGGCTTTGTGAACACTGAAGCTTTCTTT
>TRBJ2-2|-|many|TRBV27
CASSWDGELFF
TGTGCCAGCAGCTGGGACGGGGAGCTGTTTTTT
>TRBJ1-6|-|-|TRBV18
CASSPMGGANSPLHF
TGTGCCAGCTCCCCAATGGGAGGGGCGAATTCACCCCTCCACTTT
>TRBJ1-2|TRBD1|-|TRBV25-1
CASSAGTGSGYTF
TGTGCCAGCAGTGCCGGGACAGGGAGTGGCTACACCTTC
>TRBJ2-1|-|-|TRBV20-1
CSAIFRTNEQFF
TGCAGTGCTATTTTCCGGACCAATGAGCAGTTCTTC
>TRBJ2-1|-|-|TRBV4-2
CASSQEGYSYNEQFF
TGTGCCAGCAGCCAAGAAGGCTACTCCTACAATGAGCAGTTCTTC
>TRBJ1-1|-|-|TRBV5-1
CASSLDQGTEAFF
TGCGCCAGCAGCTTGGACCAGGGCACTGAAGCTTTCTTT
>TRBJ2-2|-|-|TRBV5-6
CASSGGPTPGSGELFF
TGTGCCAGCAGCGGAGGACCCACCCCGGGTTCCGGGGAGCTGTTTTTT
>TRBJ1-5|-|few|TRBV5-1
CASSAAGLNNQPQHF
TGCGCCAGCAGCGCGGCGGGACTCAACAATCAGCCCCAGCATTTT
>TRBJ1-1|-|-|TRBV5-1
CASSFLENTEAFF
TGCGCCAGCAGCTTCCTCGAGAACACTGAAGCTTTCTTT
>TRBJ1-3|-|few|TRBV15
CATSRDIEGAGNTIYF
TGTGCCACCAGCAGAGATATCGAGGGGGCTGGAAACACCATATATTTT